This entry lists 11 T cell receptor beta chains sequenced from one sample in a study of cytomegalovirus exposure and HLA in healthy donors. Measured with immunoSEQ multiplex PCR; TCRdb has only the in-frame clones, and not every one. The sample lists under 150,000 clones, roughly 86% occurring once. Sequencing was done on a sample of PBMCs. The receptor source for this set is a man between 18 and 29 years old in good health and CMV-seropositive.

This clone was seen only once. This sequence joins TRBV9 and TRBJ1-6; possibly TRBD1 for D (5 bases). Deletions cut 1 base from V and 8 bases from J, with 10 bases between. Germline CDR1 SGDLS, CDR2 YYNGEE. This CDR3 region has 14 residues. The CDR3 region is CASSVTGGDSPLHF. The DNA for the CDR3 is TGTGCCAGCAGCGTAACCGGGGGGGATTCACCCCTCCACTTT.

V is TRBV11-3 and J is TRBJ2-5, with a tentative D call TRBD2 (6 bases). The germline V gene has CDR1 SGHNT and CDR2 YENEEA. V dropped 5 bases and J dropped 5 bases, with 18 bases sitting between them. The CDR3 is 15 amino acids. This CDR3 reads CASSPPGLNWETQYF. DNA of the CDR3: TGTGCCAGCAGCCCCCCGGGACTGAACTGGGAGACCCAGTACTTC.

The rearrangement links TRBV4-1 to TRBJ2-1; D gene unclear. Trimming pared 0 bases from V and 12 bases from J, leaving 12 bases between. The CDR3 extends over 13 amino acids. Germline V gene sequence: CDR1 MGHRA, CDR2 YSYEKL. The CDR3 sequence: CASSQDLRRVQFF. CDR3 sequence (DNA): TGCGCCAGCAGCCAAGATCTGCGACGGGTGCAGTTCTTC.

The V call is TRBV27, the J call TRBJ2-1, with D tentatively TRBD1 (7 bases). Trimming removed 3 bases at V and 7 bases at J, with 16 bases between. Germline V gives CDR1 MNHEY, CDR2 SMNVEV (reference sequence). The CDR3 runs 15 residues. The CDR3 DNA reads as TGTGCCAGCAGTTTCTACGAGACAGGGAGGAATGAGCAGTTCTTC. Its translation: CASSFYETGRNEQFF.

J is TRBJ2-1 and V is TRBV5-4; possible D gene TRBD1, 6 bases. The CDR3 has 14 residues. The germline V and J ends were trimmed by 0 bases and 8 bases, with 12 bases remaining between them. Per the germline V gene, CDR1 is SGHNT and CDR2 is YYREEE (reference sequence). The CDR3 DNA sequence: TGTGCCAGCAGCTTGGGGGGGACAATCGATGAGCAGTTCTTC. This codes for CASSLGGTIDEQFF. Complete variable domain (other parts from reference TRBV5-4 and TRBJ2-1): ETGVTQSPTHLIKTRGQQVTLRCSSQSGHNTVSWYQQALGQGPQFIFQYYREEENGRGNFPPRFSGLQFPNYSSELNVNALELDDSALYLCASSLGGTIDEQFFGPGTRLTVL.

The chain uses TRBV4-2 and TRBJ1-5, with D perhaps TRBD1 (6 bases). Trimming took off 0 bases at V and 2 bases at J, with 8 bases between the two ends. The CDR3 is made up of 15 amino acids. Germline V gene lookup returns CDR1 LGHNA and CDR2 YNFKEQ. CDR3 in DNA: TGTGCCAGCAGCCAAGAACAGGGCGGCAATCAGCCCCAGCATTTT. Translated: CASSQEQGGNQPQHF.

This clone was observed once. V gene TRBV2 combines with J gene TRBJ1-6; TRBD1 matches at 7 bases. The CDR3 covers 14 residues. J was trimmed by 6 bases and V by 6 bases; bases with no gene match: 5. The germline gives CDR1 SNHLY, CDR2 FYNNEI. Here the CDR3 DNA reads TGTGCCAGCAGAGACAGGGTGTCTAATTCACCCCTCCACTTT. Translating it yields CASRDRVSNSPLHF.

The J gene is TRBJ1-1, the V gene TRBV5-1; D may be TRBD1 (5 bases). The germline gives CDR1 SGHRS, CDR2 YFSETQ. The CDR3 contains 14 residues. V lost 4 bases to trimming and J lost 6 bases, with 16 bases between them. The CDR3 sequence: CASSHQAGVAEAFF. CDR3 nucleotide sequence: TGCGCCAGCAGCCACCAGGCGGGGGTCGCTGAAGCTTTCTTT.

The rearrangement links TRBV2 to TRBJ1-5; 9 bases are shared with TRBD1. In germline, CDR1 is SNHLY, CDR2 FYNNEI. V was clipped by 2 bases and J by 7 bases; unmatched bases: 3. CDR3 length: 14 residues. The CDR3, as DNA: TGTGCCAGCAGTGAATTGGACAGGGGACAGCCCCAGCATTTT. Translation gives CASSELDRGQPQHF. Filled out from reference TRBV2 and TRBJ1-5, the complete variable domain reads EPEVTQTPSHQVTQMGQEVILRCVPISNHLYFYWYRQILGQKVEFLVSFYNNEISEKSEIFDDQFSVERPDGSNFTLKIRSTKLEDSAMYFCASSELDRGQPQHFGDGTRLSIL.

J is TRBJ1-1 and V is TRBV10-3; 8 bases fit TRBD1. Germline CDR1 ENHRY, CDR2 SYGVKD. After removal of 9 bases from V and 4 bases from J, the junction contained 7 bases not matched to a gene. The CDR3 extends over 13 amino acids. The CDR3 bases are TGTGCCATGGGAGGTGACAGGGGCACTGAAGCTTTCTTT. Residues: CAMGGDRGTEAFF.

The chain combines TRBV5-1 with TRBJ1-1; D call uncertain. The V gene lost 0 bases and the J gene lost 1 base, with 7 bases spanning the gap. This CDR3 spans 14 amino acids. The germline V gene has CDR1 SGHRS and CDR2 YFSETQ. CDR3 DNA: TGCGCCAGCAGCTTGGGGCCCTCGAACACTGAAGCTTTCTTT. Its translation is CASSLGPSNTEAFF.